This TCR beta chain was profiled in a study of cytotoxic CD8 clonotypes in ibrutinib-treated CLL (dated by TCRdb to the early 2020s). Study-wide context: The cohort was composed of approximately 11 relapsed/refractory and approximately 16 treatment-naive patients; IGHV unmutated status was identified in approximately 18 patients. Responses were partial in around 24 patients and complete in 2; after median approximately 69 months follow-up, approximately 15 stayed in remission and around 12 progressed. Patients were still on ibrutinib when every remission and progressive disease sample was collected. Cryopreserved peripheral blood mononuclear cells were collected before treatment, at response, and at either disease progression or sustained remission. Of the 86 participants in the trial, approximately 25 had longitudinal samples available. An average of around 250,000 productive templates and approximately 90,000 productive rearrangements was obtained per sample. Response samples were obtained after a median of 12 months of treatment, with a range of roughly 6 to 36 months. Findings and caveats that apply to the study as a whole: Sampling times were not matched between patients in sustained remission and patients whose disease was progressing, and lymph node repertoires were not examined. Public clonotypes were rare and either shrank or stayed stable during treatment, and the rise in clonality at ibrutinib response reflected expansion of private clonotypes. An increase in clonality was observed at ibrutinib response, with clonality remaining stable during sustained remission and falling back toward baseline at progression. Baseline clonality exceeded that of age-matched healthy donors and correlated strongly with circulating CD8+ T-cell counts.

This clone was counted between two and nine times. The clone's antigen remains unknown. Within one base of it there is no much larger clone, and no base qualities were kept. The goal of deep resolution MiSeq sequencing was a depth between 1 in 1 million and 1 in 200,000 T cells, and coverage averaged 10x per clonotype. The immunoSEQ hsTCRB Kit was used to generate the TCR beta libraries. In the paper's pipeline: The data were analyzed with ImmunoSEQ Analyzer and ImmunoSEQ Data Assistant, and V, D and J gene assignments followed IMGT definitions. Clonality was computed as one minus normalized Shannon entropy of productive rearrangement frequencies, ranging from 0 to 1. Only overrepresented clonotypes making up at least 0.05% of each patient's repertoire were included in the public clonotype analysis. Roughly 12 age-matched healthy donor repertoires from immuneACCESS were used as controls for clonality. TCRdb's version of the immuneACCESS table is confined to in-frame rearrangements and falls short of the full clone set. An unresolved V gene accounts for under half of the shortfall where checked; the remainder is of unknown origin. The V and J calls and clone size are taken from that table; D and trimming were inferred from the DNA. The sample records some 120,000 clones, approximately 56% of which are singletons. More than 35% of the sample is held by the ten biggest clonotypes.

Taken from cysteine to phenylalanine, the CDR3 has 14 residues. Only the CDR3 DNA stays, 42 bases, in frame from base 1. The germline V gene supplies CDR1 MNHEY and CDR2 SVGAGI. V and J lose 3 bases and 1 base, and a span of 8 bases separates them. In light of the paper, this sample's time point label describes: approximately 25 months on ibrutinib. For TCR beta library preparation, around 2 micrograms of genomic DNA were isolated from cryopreserved PBMCs. Longitudinal blood samples from CLL patients on ibrutinib monotherapy underwent high-throughput TCR beta sequencing. The patients were enrolled in a single-center, open-label phase 2 trial of ibrutinib monotherapy.

This TCR was sampled from a human donor with chronic lymphocytic leukemia. The receptor chain draws on TRBV6-5 and TRBJ2-3; the D gene assignment is ambiguous. Sequencing was performed on PBMCs, taken after 24 months of ibrutinib treatment. This receptor carries the CDR3 CASSYRAGTDTQYF. The sequence in DNA is TGTGCCAGCAGTTATCGAGCAGGCACAGATACGCAGTATTTT.